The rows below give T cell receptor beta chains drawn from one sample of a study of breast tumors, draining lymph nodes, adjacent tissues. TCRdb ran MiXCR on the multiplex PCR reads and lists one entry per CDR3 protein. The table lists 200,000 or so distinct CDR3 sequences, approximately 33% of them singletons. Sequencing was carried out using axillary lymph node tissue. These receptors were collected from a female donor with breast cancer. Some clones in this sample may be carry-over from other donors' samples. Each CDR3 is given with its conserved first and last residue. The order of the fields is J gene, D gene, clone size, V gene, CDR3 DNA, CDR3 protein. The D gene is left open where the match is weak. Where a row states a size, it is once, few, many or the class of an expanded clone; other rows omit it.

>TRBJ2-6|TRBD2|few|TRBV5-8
TGTGCCAGCAGCTTGGGGGGGGGCGCTAGCGGGAAGAGCTCTGGGGCCAACGTCCTGACTTTC
CASSLGGGASGKSSGANVLTF
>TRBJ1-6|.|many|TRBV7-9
TGTGCCAGCAGCTTATCGGGAGGATCACCCCTCCACTTT
CASSLSGGSPLHF
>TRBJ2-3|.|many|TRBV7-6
TGTGCCAGCAGCTCTCGGGAGACGGATACGCAGTATTTT
CASSSRETDTQYF
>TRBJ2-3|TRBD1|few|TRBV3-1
TGTGCCAGCAGCCAGGGGGGGACAGGGTACGGAGATACGCAGTATTTT
CASSQGGTGYGDTQYF
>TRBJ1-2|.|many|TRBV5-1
TGCGCCAGCAGCTTTGGGGGAGTCTATGGCTACACCTTC
CASSFGGVYGYTF
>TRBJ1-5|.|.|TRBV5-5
TGTGCCAGCAGCTTGGTAGGGGGGGATAGCAATCAGCCCCAGCATTTT
CASSLVGGDSNQPQHF
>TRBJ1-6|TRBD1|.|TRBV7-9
TGTGCCAGCACCAGGGGACAGCCATATTCACCCCTCCACTTT
CASTRGQPYSPLHF
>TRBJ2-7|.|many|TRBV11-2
TGTGCCAGCAGCTCAGGAGGGGGTCCCTACGAGCAGTACTTC
CASSSGGGPYEQYF
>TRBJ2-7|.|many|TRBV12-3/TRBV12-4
TGTGCCAGCAGTTTTCAGGGAGGAACCTACGAGCAGTACTTC
CASSFQGGTYEQYF
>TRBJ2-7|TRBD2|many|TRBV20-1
TGCAGTGCTAGAGGCGTCCTAGCGGGACGGTACGAGCAGTACTTC
CSARGVLAGRYEQYF
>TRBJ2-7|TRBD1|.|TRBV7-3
TGTGCCAGCAGCCCTGGTACAGGGGCTCACTACGAGCAGTACTTC
CASSPGTGAHYEQYF
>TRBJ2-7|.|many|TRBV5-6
TGTGCCAGCAGCTTGGAATGGGGCGGACCCTACGAGCAGTACTTC
CASSLEWGGPYEQYF
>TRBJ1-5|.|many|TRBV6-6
TGTGCCAGCAGTTCACCCAGGGGAGGCAATCAGCCCCAGCATTTT
CASSSPRGGNQPQHF
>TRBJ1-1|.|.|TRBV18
TGTGCCAGCTCACCACAGAAGAGGATGAACACTGAAGCTTTCTTT
CASSPQKRMNTEAFF
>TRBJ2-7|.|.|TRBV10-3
TGTGCCATCAGTAGTCGCAGGGGCTCCTACGAGCAGTACTTC
CAISSRRGSYEQYF
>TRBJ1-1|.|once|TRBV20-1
TGCAGTGCTAGAGATTCGAGGGGACTGACAGGACACACTGAAGCTTTCTTT
CSARDSRGLTGHTEAFF
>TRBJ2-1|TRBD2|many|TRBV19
TGTGCCAGTCTAGCGGGGGGCTCCTACAATGAGCAGTTCTTC
CASLAGGSYNEQFF
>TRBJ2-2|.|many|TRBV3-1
TGTGCCAGCAGCGTTCGGACGGGACGCACCGGGGAGCTGTTTTTT
CASSVRTGRTGELFF
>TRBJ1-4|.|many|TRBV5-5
TGTGCCAGCAGCTGGGGGAATTCGGCTAATGAAAAACTGTTTTTT
CASSWGNSANEKLFF
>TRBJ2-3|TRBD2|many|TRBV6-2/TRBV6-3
TGTGCCAGCAGCATAGCGGGAGCGGAAGATACGCAGTATTTT
CASSIAGAEDTQYF
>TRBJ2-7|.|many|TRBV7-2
TGTGCCAGCAGCTTAGGACTATTCTACGAGCAGTACTTC
CASSLGLFYEQYF
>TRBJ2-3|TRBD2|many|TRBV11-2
TGTGCCAGCAGCGCGACTAGCGATACGCAGTATTTT
CASSATSDTQYF
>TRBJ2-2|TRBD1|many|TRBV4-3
TGCGCCAGCAGCCAAGGACAGGGTGAGGACACCGGGGAGCTGTTTTTT
CASSQGQGEDTGELFF
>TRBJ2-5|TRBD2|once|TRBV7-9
TGTGCCAGCAGGGGGGGGGGGGACCTCACCCAAGAGACCCAGTACTTC
CASRGGGDLTQETQYF
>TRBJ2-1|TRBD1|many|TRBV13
TGTGCCAGCAGCCATAGACAGGGGGGCTACAATGAGCAGTTCTTC
CASSHRQGGYNEQFF
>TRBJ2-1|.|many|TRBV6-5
TGTGCCAGCAGGTATACCGGGACAAACCACAATGAGCAGTTCTTC
CASRYTGTNHNEQFF
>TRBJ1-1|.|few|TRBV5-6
TGTGCCAGCAGCTCTCGGGGCACGAACACTGAAGCTTTCTTT
CASSSRGTNTEAFF
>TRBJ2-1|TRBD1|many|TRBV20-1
TGCAGTGCTAGAGGGGACAGGGGGCAGAGGGAGCAGTTCTTC
CSARGDRGQREQFF
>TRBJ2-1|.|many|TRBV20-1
TGCAGTGCTAGAGATCTGGAGGCCGCTGGGGGGAGCTACAATGAGCAGTTCTTC
CSARDLEAAGGSYNEQFF
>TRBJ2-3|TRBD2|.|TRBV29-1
TGCAGCGTTCGGACTAGCGGGAAAGTTGAGCAGTATTTT
CSVRTSGKVEQYF
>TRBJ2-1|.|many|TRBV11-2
TGTGCCAGCAGCCCCGGCGGTCCGGAATACAATGAGCAGTTCTTC
CASSPGGPEYNEQFF
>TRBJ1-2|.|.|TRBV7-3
TGTGCCAGCAGCCCATCGGGGGCGTATGGCTACACCTTC
CASSPSGAYGYTF
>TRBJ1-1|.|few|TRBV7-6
TGTGCCAGCAGCCCAGCGCCGGGATTCACTGAAGCTTTCTTT
CASSPAPGFTEAFF
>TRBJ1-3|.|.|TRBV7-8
TGTGCTAGCAGCTTAGCCAGGGACTCTGGAAACACCATATATTTT
CASSLARDSGNTIYF
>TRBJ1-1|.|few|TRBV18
TGTGCCAGCTCACAGGGAGTTGGGACTGAGGCTTTCTTT
CASSQGVGTEAFF
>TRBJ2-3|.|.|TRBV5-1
TGCGCCAGCAGCCCGGGACCACTCGGTTTAGATACGCAGTATTTT
CASSPGPLGLDTQYF
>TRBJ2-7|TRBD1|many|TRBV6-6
TGTGCCAGCAGTTACGGGACAGAGACCTACGAGCAGTACTTC
CASSYGTETYEQYF
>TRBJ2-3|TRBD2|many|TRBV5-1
TGCGCCAGCAGCTCTCTCCCGGGACTAGGGAGCACAGATACGCAGTATTTT
CASSSLPGLGSTDTQYF
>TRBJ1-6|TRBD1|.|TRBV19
TGTGCCAGTAGTAAGGAGTCCCGGGACAGGCCCTTCTCCTATAATTCACCCCTCCACTTT
CASSKESRDRPFSYNSPLHF
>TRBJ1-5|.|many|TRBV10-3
TGTGCCATCAGTGGAGGCCAAAATCAGCCCCAGCATTTT
CAISGGQNQPQHF
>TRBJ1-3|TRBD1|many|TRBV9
TGTGCCAGCAGCGTCGACTGGGGGACAGCCTCTGGAAACACCATATATTTT
CASSVDWGTASGNTIYF
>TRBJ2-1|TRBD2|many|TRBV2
TGTGCCAGTCGGACTAGCGGGGGCTACAATGAGCAGTTCTTC
CASRTSGGYNEQFF
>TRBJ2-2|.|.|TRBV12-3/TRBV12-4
TGTGCCAGCAGCTTGAACGCGGGCAGGCCGAACACCCGGGAGCTGTTTTTT
CASSLNAGRPNTRELFF
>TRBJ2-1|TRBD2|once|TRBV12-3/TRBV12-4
TGTGCCAGCAGTTCCGGACTAGCGGGAAGCGAGCAGTTCTTC
CASSSGLAGSEQFF
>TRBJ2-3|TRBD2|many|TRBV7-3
TGTGCCAGCATCCAAGAGCGGGGGCGAAATTCCACAGATACGCAGTATTTT
CASIQERGRNSTDTQYF
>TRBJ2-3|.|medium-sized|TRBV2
TGTGCCAGCACCGGCCGGGGCACAGATACGCAGTATTTT
CASTGRGTDTQYF
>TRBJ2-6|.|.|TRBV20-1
TGCAGTGCTAGGGATGGACGCTCTGGGGCCAACGTCCTGACTTTC
CSARDGRSGANVLTF
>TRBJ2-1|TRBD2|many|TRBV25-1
TGTGCCAGCATGGGTAGCGGGAGGTCCAATGAGCAGTTCTTC
CASMGSGRSNEQFF
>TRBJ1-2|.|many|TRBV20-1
TGCAGTGCCCGTCCGGGGGGGGGAGGCTACACCTTC
CSARPGGGGYTF
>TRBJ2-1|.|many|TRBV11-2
TGTGCCAGCAGCTTACAGGGCCCCTACAATGAGCAGTTCTTC
CASSLQGPYNEQFF
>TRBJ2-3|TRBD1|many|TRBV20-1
TGCAGTGCTAGAAAAAGGGGGCGATCAGATACGCAGTATTTT
CSARKRGRSDTQYF
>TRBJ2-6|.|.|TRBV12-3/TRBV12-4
TGTGCCAGCATAACTCTAGGGGCCAACGTCCTGACTTTC
CASITLGANVLTF
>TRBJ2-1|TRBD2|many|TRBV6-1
TGTGCCAGCAGTGAAGCAGGGACTAGCGGGGGATCCCTAAACAATGAGCAGTTCTTC
CASSEAGTSGGSLNNEQFF